One and the same sample provided the 15 T cell receptor beta chains below, sequenced in a study of control samples from healthy donors and cancer patients (dated by TCRdb to about 2020). Libraries were prepared through the immunoSEQ multiplex PCR assay. The clones in this table, taken by TCRdb from immuneACCESS, are in-frame only. Not every clone is retained; where verified, under half of the shortfall comes from an unresolved V gene, and the cause of the rest is unknown. Counted in this sample were roughly 130,000 clones; over 85% of them appeared once. About 11% of the sample is held by the ten biggest clonotypes. Sequencing was done on a sample of blood. Source of these receptors: a man aged 30 to 39 in good health.

The chain joins TRBV5-4 to TRBJ1-1, with D perhaps matching TRBD1 (5 bases). CDR3 length: 13 residues. Trimming removed 0 bases from V and 2 bases from J, with 5 bases in between. The germline CDR1 and CDR2 sequences are SGHNT and YYREEE (reference sequence). In nucleotides, the CDR3 is TGTGCCAGCAGCTTGGGGGACAACACTGAAGCTTTCTTT. Protein sequence: CASSLGDNTEAFF.

The rearrangement links TRBV6-5 to TRBJ1-6, with D maybe TRBD1 (5 bases). Per germline, CDR1 MNHEY and CDR2 SVGAGI. The CDR3 loop spans 12 amino acids. V was shortened by 3 bases and J by 15 bases, with 12 bases between the two germline ends. The DNA of the CDR3 is TGTGCCAGCAGTTATGGGGGGAAGGTCCTCCACTTT. Protein product: CASSYGGKVLHF.

The CDR3 DNA follows: TGTGCCAGCAGTTTCTCAGGGGACGAGCAGTACTTC. Protein: CASSFSGDEQYF. The chain uses TRBV12-3 or TRBV12-4 and TRBJ2-7; the D gene is possibly TRBD1 (6 bases). Trimming left V 3 bases short and J 5 bases short, with 8 bases between. The CDR3 is 12 amino acids.

The chain has TRBV11-2 and TRBJ1-2; 7 bases map to TRBD1. The CDR3 spans 14 residues. V trimming: 6 bases; J trimming: 4 bases; junction bases outside the gene matches: 8. Germline CDR1 reads SGHAT; CDR2 reads FQNNGV. Here the CDR3 reads CASRQSRGFYGYTF. DNA of the CDR3: TGTGCCAGCAGACAATCCAGGGGGTTCTATGGCTACACCTTC.

The chain couples TRBV4-1 to TRBJ1-1; D is undetermined. Germline V gene lookup returns CDR1 MGHRA and CDR2 YSYEKL. V was cut by 2 bases and J by 1 base, with 5 bases left in between. This CDR3 spans 13 amino acids. The CDR3 DNA sequence: TGCGCCAGCAGCCAACGACGGAACACTGAAGCTTTCTTT. Protein: CASSQRRNTEAFF.

DNA for the CDR3: TGTGCCAGCAGCTCCCGTAGCGGGAAAATCTCCGGGGAGCTGTTTTTT. Amino acid sequence: CASSSRSGKISGELFF. The rearrangement uses TRBV7-9 and TRBJ2-2; 8 nucleotides line up with TRBD2. The V gene's germline CDR1 is SEHNR and CDR2 FQNEAQ (reference sequence). The CDR3 extends over 16 amino acids. V gave up 4 bases and J gave up 6 bases; unmatched junction bases: 10.

The gene calls are TRBV19 and TRBJ2-7, with D maybe TRBD1 (7 bases). There are 14 residues in the CDR3. Deletions cut 4 bases from V and 4 bases from J, with 14 bases between. Germline V gene sequence: CDR1 LNHDA, CDR2 SQIVND (reference sequence). This CDR3 is CASSSGTDPYEQYF. In DNA form, the CDR3 reads TGTGCCAGTAGTAGCGGGACAGACCCTTACGAGCAGTACTTC. Together with reference TRBV19 and TRBJ2-7, the CDR3 gives the full variable domain: DGGITQSPKYLFRKEGQNVTLSCEQNLNHDAMYWYRQDPGQGLRLIYYSQIVNDFQKGDIAEGYSVSREKKESFPLTVTSAQKNPTAFYLCASSSGTDPYEQYFGPGTRLTVT.

This clone was recorded once. The genes are TRBV23-1 and TRBJ2-1, with TRBD2 matching over 7 bases. TRBV23-1 is labeled an ORF, and its function is uncertain. After removal of 4 bases from V and 0 bases from J, the junction contained 18 bases not matched to a gene. The CDR3 totals 20 residues. CDR3 sequence: CASSRIGLADFPLSYNEQFF. CDR3 DNA sequence: TGCGCCAGCAGTCGAATCGGGCTAGCGGACTTTCCACTCTCCTACAATGAGCAGTTCTTC.

This chain uses TRBV7-9 with TRBJ2-5, with D perhaps matching TRBD2 (5 bases). Per germline, CDR1 SEHNR and CDR2 FQNEAQ (reference sequence). Deletions cut 5 bases from V and 2 bases from J, with 15 bases between. This CDR3 is 15 amino acids long. CDR3 residues: CASSPHSEAQETQYF. In nucleotides, the CDR3 is TGTGCCAGCAGCCCCCATAGCGAAGCACAAGAGACCCAGTACTTC.

This chain connects TRBV19 to TRBJ2-1, with 8 bases matching TRBD1. The CDR3 sequence is 14 residues long. Germline V gene sequence: CDR1 LNHDA, CDR2 SQIVND (reference sequence). Germline trimming cut 8 bases from V and 7 bases from J; bases unmatched to any gene: 10. The CDR3 protein is CASEGQAILNEQFF. DNA of the CDR3: TGTGCCAGTGAGGGACAGGCGATTCTGAATGAGCAGTTCTTC.

The V call is TRBV19, the J call TRBJ2-2; TRBD1 matches at 8 bases. Looked up from germline, CDR1 is LNHDA and CDR2 is SQIVND (reference sequence). The CDR3 has 17 amino acids. V lost 6 bases and J lost 3; bases outside the gene matches: 12. CDR3: CASRGPGQGAYTGELFF. The CDR3, as DNA: TGTGCCAGTAGAGGCCCGGGGCAGGGGGCTTACACCGGGGAGCTGTTTTTT.

The V gene is TRBV3-1 (or the pseudogene TRBV3-2), the J gene TRBJ1-2; TRBD1 agrees at 10 bases. The V gene end was trimmed by 7 bases and the J gene end by 5 bases; junction bases not matched to a gene: 10. The length of the CDR3 is 15 residues. Germline CDR1 reads LGHDT; CDR2 reads YNNKEL (reference sequence). This chain's CDR3 is CASTPRDRGGYGYTF. The DNA for the CDR3 is TGTGCCAGCACCCCCCGGGACAGGGGTGGATATGGCTACACCTTC.

The chain is built from TRBV14 and TRBJ2-7; no definite D call. Trimming shortened V by 3 bases and J by 6 bases, and 15 bases separated the two germline ends. The V gene's germline CDR1 is SGHDN and CDR2 FVKESK. This CDR3 spans 14 amino acids. The CDR3 loop reads CASSHLSGVSEQYF. The CDR3 DNA reads TGTGCCAGCAGCCATTTATCGGGCGTCTCCGAGCAGTACTTC.

The V call is TRBV19, the J call TRBJ1-5; 7 bases fit TRBD1. V was clipped by 7 bases and J by 5 bases; unmatched bases: 20. Germline values: CDR1 LNHDA, CDR2 SQIVND (reference sequence). The CDR3 contains 18 residues. Here the CDR3 reads CASKYRGLSYSMDQPQHF. The DNA for the CDR3 is TGTGCCAGTAAGTACAGGGGTCTCTCCTATAGCATGGATCAGCCCCAGCATTTT.

The CDR3 DNA reads as TGTGCCAGCAAGTCCGACAGGACCTACGAGCAGTACTTC. Translation: CASKSDRTYEQYF. The chain carries TRBV28 and TRBJ2-7; D is perhaps TRBD1 (6 bases). This CDR3 contains 13 residues. CDR1 and CDR2 from the germline V gene are MDHEN and SYDVKM. Between the trimmed V and J ends, which lost 7 bases and 2 bases, there was a span of 12 bases.